Following are 3 T cell receptor beta chains from one sample sequenced in a study of cytomegalovirus exposure and HLA in healthy donors. Vbeta (60) and Jbeta (13) primers were used in the PCR. Here immunoSEQ multiplex PCR was the method, and the copy in TCRdb shows in-frame clones only, minus some. This repertoire includes around 71,000 clones. Sequenced sample: PBMCs. All receptors come from a woman aged 25 to 45 in good health and CMV-seronegative.

The J gene is TRBJ1-3, the V gene TRBV7-2; 8 nucleotides agree with TRBD1. The germline V gene has CDR1 SGHTA and CDR2 FQGNSA. Unmatched junction bases numbered 5, after V lost 5 bases and J lost 5 bases. The CDR3 is made up of 14 amino acids. The CDR3 sequence is CASSPDRGRNTIYF. The CDR3 nucleotides read TGTGCCAGCAGCCCCGACAGGGGTAGAAACACCATATATTTT.

The rearrangement links TRBV30 to TRBJ1-2; a possible D gene is TRBD1 (5 bases). CDR1 GTSNPN and CDR2 SVGIG come from the germline V gene (reference sequence). Deletions cut 3 bases from V and 8 bases from J, with 19 bases between. The CDR3 loop spans 14 amino acids. The CDR3 DNA follows: TGTGCCTGGAGAGGCCTTGAAAGGGGCTGGGGCTACACCTTC. Translated, it gives CAWRGLERGWGYTF.

The chain carries TRBV25-1 and TRBJ1-6, with 8 nucleotides matching TRBD1. This CDR3 has 18 amino acids. CDR1 is MGHDK, CDR2 SYGVNS, per germline. J gave up 0 bases and V 3 bases, and 7 bases lay outside the gene matches. This chain's CDR3 is CASSDRTGRSSYNSPLHF. The DNA for the CDR3 is TGTGCCAGCAGTGACCGGACAGGGCGCAGCTCCTATAATTCACCCCTCCACTTT.